This passage covers 7 T cell receptor beta chains from one sample sequenced in a study of T cell changes during pregnancy in multiple sclerosis. TCRdb's copy holds only in-frame clones and misses some; the assay was immunoSEQ multiplex PCR. The repertoire holds tens of thousands of clones, with around 90% as singletons. This material consisted of peripheral blood, taken in the third trimester of pregnancy. Receptors originate from a female donor with multiple sclerosis, enrolled in a pregnancy study.

This clone was recorded a few times. One junction end disagrees with the germline gene, perhaps due to a read error. The gene calls are TRBV7-7 and TRBJ2-1, with D tentatively TRBD1 (5 bases). Germline CDR1 reads SSHAT; CDR2 reads FNYEAQ (reference sequence). The CDR3 length is 15 residues. The CDR3 protein is CASSRQFSSYNEQFF. In DNA form, the CDR3 reads TGTGCTAGCAGTAGACAGTTTAGCTCCTACAATGAGCAGTTCTTC. Full variable domain (missing parts from reference TRBV7-7 and TRBJ2-1): GAGVSQSPRYKVTKRGQDVTLRCDPISSHATLYWYQQALGQGPEFLTYFNYEAQPDKSGLPSDRFSAERPEGSISTLTIQRTEQRDSAMYRCASSRQFSSYNEQFFGPGTRLTVL.

The V gene is TRBV7-8, the J gene TRBJ1-1, with D unresolved. The CDR3 totals 13 residues. The germline V gene encodes CDR1 SGHVS and CDR2 FQNEAQ. Trimming removed 3 bases from V and 1 base from J, with 6 bases in between. The CDR3 here is CASSFGRNTEAFF. CDR3 DNA sequence: TGTGCCAGCAGCTTTGGGCGGAACACTGAAGCTTTCTTT.

The chain couples TRBV5-1 to TRBJ2-3, with D perhaps TRBD1 (5 bases). The germline V gene encodes CDR1 SGHRS and CDR2 YFSETQ. CDR3 length equals 14 residues. V was pared by 1 base and J by 5 bases, with 11 bases between. The CDR3 region is CASSLSQARDTQYF. In nucleotides, the CDR3 is TGCGCCAGCAGCTTGTCACAGGCAAGAGATACGCAGTATTTT.

The genes are TRBV7-3 and TRBJ2-3; D may be TRBD1 (6 bases). Germline V gene lookup returns CDR1 SGHTA and CDR2 FQGTGA. The CDR3 has 15 amino acids. Trimming took 4 bases from V and 3 from J, leaving 14 bases between them. CDR3: CASSSWGQETDTQYF. DNA of the CDR3: TGTGCCAGCAGCTCCTGGGGACAAGAGACAGATACGCAGTATTTT.

This chain links TRBV4-3 with TRBJ2-7; D might be TRBD1 (5 bases). V lost 1 base, J lost 3 bases, and 13 bases lay in between. This CDR3 has 15 amino acids. In germline, CDR1 is LGHNA, CDR2 YSLEER. As DNA, the CDR3 is TGCGCCAGCAGCCAAGGGTATCCAGGGTTCTACGAGCAGTACTTC. Translation: CASSQGYPGFYEQYF.

The V call is TRBV19, the J call TRBJ1-5, with D hard to call. The CDR3 is made up of 13 amino acids. The germline CDR1 and CDR2 sequences are LNHDA and SQIVND (reference sequence). V lost 5 bases to trimming and J lost 4 bases, with 9 bases between them. The CDR3 sequence is CASSPHGNQPQHF. The CDR3 region has the DNA TGTGCCAGTAGTCCGCACGGGAATCAGCCCCAGCATTTT.

This clone was detected only a few times. This chain connects TRBV4-1 to TRBJ2-5; TRBD1 aligns across 10 bases. Germline V gives CDR1 MGHRA, CDR2 YSYEKL. J lost 0 bases, V lost 4 bases, and 2 bases had no gene match. CDR3 size: 15 residues. The chain's CDR3 is CASSPGTGDQETQYF. In DNA, the CDR3 is TGCGCCAGCAGCCCTGGGACAGGGGACCAAGAGACCCAGTACTTC.